The entry below gives a single TCR beta chain sequence along with its context. What it binds is not known. This sample was included in a study of vaccination and CD4 T cells after COVID-19. Sequence data for DNA of cultured CD4+ T cells were generated by the Oncomine TCR Beta short-read assay. A single record per CDR3 protein comes from TCRdb applying MiXCR to the PCR reads. Altogether approximately 14,000 distinct CDR3 sequences are present, roughly 53% being singletons, with the ten largest covering about 9.4%. Treatment defined: roughly 10-day PBMC culture with coronavirus spike peptide pools or control peptides (ViraFEST assay). Looked up from germline, CDR1 is GTSNPN and CDR2 is SVGIG (reference sequence). The CDR3 extends over 12 amino acids. V shed 7 bases and J shed 8 bases, with 12 bases lying between them.

The sample consisted of CD4+ T cells from blood, cultured in vitro, taken before SARS-CoV-2 vaccination. The chain has TRBV30 and TRBJ1-6; no firm D call. This receptor was taken from a human donor who had recovered from COVID-19. CDR3 bases: TGTGCCTTAAAACGCGCGGATTCACCCCTCCACTTT. This codes for CALKRADSPLHF. The variable domain in full, with the rest retrieved from reference TRBV30 and TRBJ1-6, is SQTIHQWPATLVQPVGSPLSLECTVEGTSNPNLYWYRQAAGRGLQLLFYSVGIGQISSEVPQNLSASRPQDRQFILSSKKLLLSDSGFYLCALKRADSPLHFGNGTRLTVT.